This TCR beta chain is from a study of blood T cell repertoires in COVID-19. Study-level background: The United States, Italy and Spain provided the acute and convalescent COVID-19 samples. PBMCs, B-cell-depleted T cells, or T cells were the source of the cDNA or gDNA that made up the material.

Original methodology: Amplification from reference gene primers served as the basis for estimated nucleated cell counts. TCRdb keeps only in-frame clones here, not all; method: immunoSEQ multiplex PCR. For V, J and clone size, that table is used; D and trimming come from the DNA. The sample yields fewer than 250,000 clones, 88% seen once. V trimming: 4 bases; J trimming: 5 bases; junction bases outside the gene matches: 9. Germline-derived CDR1 and CDR2 are SGHAT and FQNNGV. The CDR3 has 15 residues. The specimen was peripheral blood. This TCR derives from a man between 65 and 80 years old with acute or convalescent COVID-19. This chain connects TRBV11-2 to TRBJ2-5; 8 bases agree with TRBD1. For the CDR3, the DNA is TGTGCCAGCAGCTCCCCCGGGACAGGAAGGGAGACCCAGTACTTC. Translating it yields CASSSPGTGRETQYF.